Here is one T cell receptor (beta chain) with its context. The antigen it recognizes is unknown. Base qualities were left out, and no much larger clone turns up one base away. This sample was included in a study of blood T cell repertoires in COVID-19 (dated by TCRdb to about 2020). Context from the whole study: Collaborator samples came from the United States, Italy and Spain and covered acute and convalescent phases of COVID-19. The prospective study material was composed of cDNA or gDNA derived from T cells, B-cell-depleted T cells, or PBMCs. Deeply sampled blood TCRbeta repertoires from subjects exposed to, actively infected with, or recovered from COVID-19 were included in the dataset. The repertoires were released in a freely available public database intended as a resource for research on the immune response to SARS-CoV-2. Samples came from the ongoing ImmuneRACE study (first 160 participants) plus 1,254 subjects from 6 global collaborators. Nearly every sample came with metadata listing a de-identified subject ID, COVID-19 status, age in years and sex. Where HLA class I and class II types were available, the types were taken from metadata supplied by the sample provider, not from assay-based typing.

Overall study outcomes, separate from this receptor: Clinical and demographic metadata were provided uncurated, with the amount varying by source and participant.

Counted from cysteine to phenylalanine, this CDR3 has 13 amino acids. Only the CDR3 part of the read is kept: 39 bases, read in frame from the first base. For CDR1 and CDR2, the germline V gene lists MNHEY and SVGAGI. V sheds 6 bases and J sheds 5 bases, leaving 12 bases between their ends. TCRbeta CDR3 regions were amplified from genomic DNA using the immunoSEQ Assay, a bias-controlled multiplex PCR. In the original analysis: Within the assay, amplification of reference gene primers was used to estimate how many nucleated cells each sample contained. To quantify the absolute abundance of each unique TCRbeta CDR3 rearrangement, sequence reads were collapsed and filtered. For each sample, productive Simpson clonality was calculated as the square root of Simpson's diversity index across productive rearrangements. Here the immuneACCESS table is served through TCRdb, limited to in-frame sequences with V and J called. Missing clones are a known gap in these copies; in checked studies unresolved V genes cover under half, and the rest lacks a known reason. D and trimming come from the DNA, and the V and J calls and clone size come from that table. Within this sample are just over 650,000 clones, with around 89% of them counted one time only. The ten largest clones represent under 0.3% of the sample.

Collaborating institutions collected whole blood in K2EDTA tubes following their own protocols. Collaborator samples were shipped for TCRbeta analysis as frozen whole blood, isolated PBMCs, or DNA extracted from either sample type. This receptor was identified in a young woman with acute or convalescent COVID-19. The chain couples TRBV6-5 to TRBJ2-3; a tentative D call is TRBD2 (6 bases match). The sequencing sample was made of peripheral blood. The CDR3 region reads CASRDPGLDTQYF. The DNA sequence reads TGTGCCAGCAGAGACCCGGGACTAGATACGCAGTATTTT.